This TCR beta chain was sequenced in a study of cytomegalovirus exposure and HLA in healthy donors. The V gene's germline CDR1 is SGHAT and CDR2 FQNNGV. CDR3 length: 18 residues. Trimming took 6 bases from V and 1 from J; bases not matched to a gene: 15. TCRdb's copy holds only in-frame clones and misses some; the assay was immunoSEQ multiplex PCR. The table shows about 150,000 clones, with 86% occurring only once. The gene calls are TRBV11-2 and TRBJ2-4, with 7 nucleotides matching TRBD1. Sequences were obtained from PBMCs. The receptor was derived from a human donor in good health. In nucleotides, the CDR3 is TGTGCCAGCAGACAAGACAGGGCGTTAACGAGGGCCAAAAACATTCAGTACTTC. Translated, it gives CASRQDRALTRAKNIQYF.